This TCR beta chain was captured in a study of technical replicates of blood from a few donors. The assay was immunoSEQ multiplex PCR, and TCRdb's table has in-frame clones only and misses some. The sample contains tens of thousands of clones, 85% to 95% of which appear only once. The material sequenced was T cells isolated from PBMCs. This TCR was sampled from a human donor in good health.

The CDR3 sequence is CASSYKRLVSNEQFF. The CDR3 bases are TGTGCCAGCAGTTACAAGAGACTAGTTTCAAATGAGCAGTTCTTC. The rearrangement joins TRBV6-5 to TRBJ2-1; possibly TRBD2 for D (6 bases). The CDR3 has 15 amino acids. Germline assignment: CDR1 MNHEY and CDR2 SVGAGI. V lost 2 bases and J 7 bases, leaving 15 bases between the germline ends.